The clone carrying this T cell receptor beta chain was seen a few times. TCRdb itself ran the reads through MiXCR, one entry per CDR3 protein. Altogether around 740,000 distinct CDR3 sequences are present, 35% being singletons, with the ten largest covering about 2.8%. The sample belongs to a study of T cell repertoires in cytomegalovirus infection. The germline V and J ends were trimmed by 1 base and 6 bases, with 10 bases remaining between them. The CDR3 has 15 residues. From germline, CDR1 is LGHNA and CDR2 YNFKEQ. The V and J genes are TRBV4-2 and TRBJ1-6, with D possibly TRBD1 on 5 matching bases. The source of this sequence is a human donor in good health (CMV status not recorded). Some clones in this sample may be carry-over from other donors' samples. Sequencing was carried out using PBMCs. CDR3 residues: CASSQVGDSNSPLHF. The CDR3 DNA is TGTGCCAGCAGCCAAGTGGGGGACTCTAATTCACCCCTCCACTTT.